The 26 T cell receptor beta chains in this list originate from one sample, sequenced in a study of long-term antiretroviral therapy in people with HIV. They ran version v3.0 of the immunoSEQ assay at survey level. Here immunoSEQ multiplex PCR was the method, and the copy in TCRdb shows in-frame clones only, minus some. The sample carries more than 45,000 clones, around 80% recorded once. The sample here was unsorted PBMCs, taken 0.8 years after starting antiretroviral therapy. The receptor source for this set is a woman aged 18-30 years with HIV.

The V and J genes are TRBV7-9 and TRBJ2-5, with D uncertain. Trimming left V 1 base short and J 5 bases short, with 11 bases between. Germline V CDR1 and CDR2: SEHNR, FQNEAQ (reference sequence). There are 14 residues in the CDR3. The CDR3 DNA reads as TGTGCCAGCAGCTTAGTCCCCGGCAGGGAGACCCAGTACTTC. This codes for CASSLVPGRETQYF.

For this clone: At one boundary the junction diverges from the germline segment, which might be a read error. The chain links TRBV7-7 to TRBJ2-5; TRBD1 agrees at 10 bases. The CDR3 has 14 residues. CDR1 is SSHAT and CDR2 is FNYEAQ in the germline V gene (reference sequence). CDR3 coding DNA: TGTGCTAGCAGCCCTAGGACAGGGGGTGAGACCCAGTACTTC. Protein product: CASSPRTGGETQYF. Filled out from reference TRBV7-7 and TRBJ2-5, the complete variable domain reads GAGVSQSPRYKVTKRGQDVTLRCDPISSHATLYWYQQALGQGPEFLTYFNYEAQPDKSGLPSDRFSAERPEGSISTLTIQRTEQRDSAMYRCASSPRTGGETQYFGPGTRLLVL.

This clone was recorded once. The chain carries TRBV12-5 and TRBJ2-3; 9 nucleotides agree with TRBD2. The CDR3 length is 16 residues. V shed 3 bases, J shed 3 bases, and the junction held 7 bases outside the gene matches. CDR1 LGHNT and CDR2 FRNRAP come from the germline V gene. In nucleotides, the CDR3 is TGTGCTAGTGGTTTCGGTAGCGGGAGCGGGACAGATACGCAGTATTTT. Translation: CASGFGSGSGTDTQYF.

The V call is TRBV9, the J call TRBJ2-3; D is perhaps TRBD2 (6 bases). Per germline, CDR1 SGDLS and CDR2 YYNGEE. The CDR3 extends over 18 amino acids. Trimming pared 3 bases from V and 5 bases from J, leaving 25 bases between. The CDR3 is CASSETLRLVGSLDTQYF. CDR3 DNA sequence: TGTGCCAGCAGCGAGACCCTCCGACTAGTTGGTTCGTTAGATACGCAGTATTTT.

The rearrangement links TRBV7-2 to TRBJ1-2; unclear D gene. V lost 1 base to trimming and J lost 6 bases, with 12 bases between them. The germline V gene encodes CDR1 SGHTA and CDR2 FQGNSA. The CDR3 contains 14 residues. The CDR3 protein is CASSLVAGIDGYTF. CDR3 nucleotides: TGTGCCAGCAGCTTAGTAGCCGGGATCGATGGCTACACCTTC.

Concerning this clone itself: The conserved final phenylalanine or tryptophan is absent from the CDR3, which likely points to a read error. This sequence joins TRBV10-3 and TRBJ1-1, with 8 bases identical to TRBD1. Germline assignment: CDR1 ENHRY and CDR2 SYGVKD. This CDR3 spans 14 amino acids. After removal of 10 bases from V and 1 base from J, the junction contained 8 bases not matched to a gene. This CDR3 is CATEPGQANTEAFL. CDR3 coding DNA: TGTGCCACCGAACCGGGACAGGCGAACACTGAAGCTTTCCTT.

The CDR3 reads CASSTGQHNEKLFF. CDR3 nucleotide sequence: TGTGCCAGCAGTACTGGACAACATAATGAAAAACTGTTTTTT. The chain carries TRBV6-6 and TRBJ1-4; D might be TRBD1 (5 bases). The germline CDR1 and CDR2 sequences are MNHNY and SVGAGI (reference sequence). V was clipped by 5 bases and J by 4 bases, with 11 bases between them. This CDR3 has 14 amino acids.

This chain joins TRBV28 and TRBJ1-1; the D gene is possibly TRBD1 (6 bases). Trimming cost V 1 base and J 4 bases, with 22 bases left between them. This CDR3 is built from 18 residues. CDR1 is MDHEN, CDR2 SYDVKM, per germline. The CDR3 bases are TGTGCCAGCAGTTTATTCTTAAGGGTTGGAAGGGGGAGCACTGAAGCTTTCTTT. Amino acids: CASSLFLRVGRGSTEAFF.

This chain connects TRBV6-5 to TRBJ1-4; TRBD1 matches at 7 bases. V was clipped by 7 bases and J by 5 bases; unmatched bases: 7. Germline V CDR1 and CDR2: MNHEY, SVGAGI. CDR3 length: 14 amino acids. The CDR3 region is CASKLGQTNEKLFF. The CDR3 coding sequence is TGTGCCAGCAAACTGGGACAGACAAATGAAAAACTGTTTTTT.

The chain recombines TRBV7-2 with TRBJ1-6; D gene ambiguous. Deletions cut 6 bases from V and 7 bases from J, with 13 bases between. The CDR3 consists of 14 residues. Germline-derived CDR1 and CDR2 are SGHTA and FQGNSA. The CDR3 region has the DNA TGTGCCAGCAGGTTACAGCGGGCCAATTCACCCCTCCACTTT. This gives the protein CASRLQRANSPLHF.

CDR3 sequence: CASSELGGRTNQPQHF. CDR3 in DNA: TGTGCCAGCAGTGAATTGGGAGGACGGACAAATCAGCCCCAGCATTTT. The chain recombines TRBV6-1 with TRBJ1-5; tentative D call: TRBD1 (5 bases). Trimming took off 2 bases at V and 4 bases at J, with 15 bases between the two ends. The length of the CDR3 is 16 residues. Germline V gene lookup returns CDR1 MNHNS and CDR2 SASEGT.

The CDR3 DNA follows: TGTGCCAGCAGCTCCCTATCCGCCTTCGAGCAGTACTTC. Encoded protein: CASSSLSAFEQYF. The chain joins TRBV7-2 to TRBJ2-7, with D unclear. Germline assignment: CDR1 SGHTA and CDR2 FQGNSA. Trimming removed 4 bases at V and 6 bases at J, with 13 bases between. The CDR3 has 13 residues.

The rearrangement joins TRBV7-9 to TRBJ2-3, with 7 bases that match TRBD2. Germline V gives CDR1 SEHNR, CDR2 FQNEAQ (reference sequence). The V and J ends lost 5 bases and 6 bases, in that order; junction bases with no gene match: 5. The CDR3 is 13 amino acids. DNA for the CDR3: TGTGCCAGCAGCCGGGGGGATGGGGATACGCAGTATTTT. Translated, it gives CASSRGDGDTQYF.

The J gene is TRBJ1-3, the V gene TRBV5-1; TRBD1 matches at 8 bases. The CDR3 is 18 amino acids. Germline V CDR1 and CDR2: SGHRS, YFSETQ. V lost 0 bases, J lost 0 bases, and 8 bases stayed unmatched. The CDR3 DNA sequence: TGCGCCAGCAGCTTGGTGGCAGGGGGCGGAAGCTCTGGAAACACCATATATTTT. Translating gives CASSLVAGGGSSGNTIYF.

This chain uses TRBV28 with TRBJ1-5; no definite D call. V lost 7 bases and J lost 5, with 9 bases in between. Germline lookup yields CDR1 MDHEN and CDR2 SYDVKM. The CDR3 extends over 12 amino acids. The CDR3 region is CASTIPYQPQHF. For the CDR3, the DNA is TGTGCCAGCACTATCCCTTATCAGCCCCAGCATTTT.

The J gene is TRBJ2-4, the V gene TRBV5-1; D gene ambiguous. Trimming pared 6 bases from V and 4 bases from J, leaving 14 bases between. This CDR3 region has 14 residues. CDR1 SGHRS and CDR2 YFSETQ come from the germline V gene. Here the CDR3 reads CASTEAELKNIQYF. In DNA form, the CDR3 reads TGCGCCAGCACTGAGGCAGAACTGAAAAACATTCAGTACTTC.

This chain links TRBV27 with TRBJ2-3; 10 nucleotides match TRBD2. Germline CDR1 is MNHEY and CDR2 is SMNVEV (reference sequence). This CDR3 has 11 amino acids. With V trimmed by 6 bases and J by 12 bases, 3 bases remained unmatched. For the CDR3, the DNA is TGTGCCAGCAGAAAGCGGGAGGGCCAGTATTTT. Translation: CASRKREGQYF.

DNA of the CDR3: TGCGCCAGCAGCTTTTACCAGGGAACCTACAATGAGCAGTTCTTC. It encodes CASSFYQGTYNEQFF. This chain links TRBV5-1 with TRBJ2-1, with D perhaps matching TRBD1 (5 bases). The germline CDR1 and CDR2 sequences are SGHRS and YFSETQ. The CDR3 covers 15 residues. Trimming took 2 bases from V and 2 from J, leaving 11 bases between them.

The gene calls are TRBV4-3 and TRBJ2-7; 16 nucleotides agree with TRBD2. This CDR3 spans 20 amino acids. The J segment lost 7 bases and the V segment lost 1 base, leaving 16 bases of the junction unmatched. CDR1 is LGHNA, CDR2 YSLEER, per germline. CDR3 DNA: TGCGCCAGCAGCCAAGTTTATCCGGGACTAGCGGGAGGGCTTCCGAGGGAGCAGTACTTC. Protein: CASSQVYPGLAGGLPREQYF.

The CDR3 region is CASSLDPKNEQFF. DNA of the CDR3: TGTGCCAGCAGCTTAGATCCTAAAAATGAGCAGTTCTTC. This chain links TRBV7-2 with TRBJ2-1; D gene ambiguous. The germline CDR1 and CDR2 sequences are SGHTA and FQGNSA. The V end was cut by 1 base, the J end by 7 bases, with 8 bases between. The length of the CDR3 is 13 residues. The full variable domain, rest sourced from reference TRBV7-2 and TRBJ2-1, is GAGVSQSPSNKVTEKGKDVELRCDPISGHTALYWYRQSLGQGLEFLIYFQGNSAPDKSGLPSDRFSAERTGGSVSTLTIQRTQQEDSAVYLCASSLDPKNEQFFGPGTRLTVL.

V and J are TRBV7-2 and TRBJ2-7; D uncertain. CDR3 length: 11 amino acids. Germline loops: CDR1 SGHTA, CDR2 FQGNSA. The V end lost 5 bases, the J end lost 4 bases, and 6 bases lay between the germline ends. The CDR3 reads CASSLLYEQYF. DNA of the CDR3: TGTGCCAGCAGCCTTTTGTACGAGCAGTACTTC.

J is TRBJ2-7 and V is TRBV27; 8 bases are a match to TRBD2. With 4 bases clipped from V and 4 bases from J, the junction kept 3 bases outside the gene matches. Looked up from germline, CDR1 is MNHEY and CDR2 is SMNVEV (reference sequence). The CDR3 totals 13 residues. CDR3 sequence: CASSYRGRYEQYF. In DNA, the CDR3 is TGTGCCAGCAGTTATCGCGGGAGGTACGAGCAGTACTTC.

The chain has TRBV9 and TRBJ2-3; D remains unclear. In germline, CDR1 is SGDLS, CDR2 YYNGEE. The CDR3 length is 12 residues. V dropped 3 bases and J dropped 2 bases, with 4 bases sitting between them. The DNA for the CDR3 is TGTGCCAGCAGCGGATCCACAGATACGCAGTATTTT. Its translation is CASSGSTDTQYF.

This clone was observed a single time. This chain uses TRBV27 with TRBJ1-2, with D possibly being TRBD1 (6 bases). This CDR3 spans 13 amino acids. Trimming removed 4 bases from V and 4 bases from J, with 10 bases in between. Germline-derived CDR1 and CDR2 are MNHEY and SMNVEV (reference sequence). The CDR3 protein is CASSYGDTYGYTF. The CDR3 DNA reads TGTGCCAGCAGTTATGGGGACACCTATGGCTACACCTTC.

Only a few counts were recorded for this clone. V gene TRBV5-1 combines with J gene TRBJ2-7; D uncertain. Germline CDR1 and CDR2: SGHRS and YFSETQ. V lost 1 base and J lost 4, with 12 bases in between. CDR3 length equals 14 residues. CDR3 DNA sequence: TGCGCCAGCAGCTTGCAGCCCGGTTCTTACGAGCAGTACTTC. The encoded protein is CASSLQPGSYEQYF. The full variable domain, in which reference TRBV5-1 and TRBJ2-7 provide the parts outside the CDR3, is KAGVTQTPRYLIKTRGQQVTLSCSPISGHRSVSWYQQTPGQGLQFLFEYFSETQRNKGNFPGRFSGRQFSNSRSEMNVSTLELGDSALYLCASSLQPGSYEQYFGPGTRLTVT.

The chain joins TRBV27 to TRBJ2-3; D is possibly TRBD1 (6 bases). This CDR3 spans 16 amino acids. Germline V gene data show CDR1 as MNHEY and CDR2 as SMNVEV (reference sequence). Trimming removed 6 bases from V and 3 bases from J, with 19 bases in between. This CDR3 is CASSLRGGDGTDTQYF. The CDR3 DNA sequence: TGTGCCAGCAGCCTCCGAGGGGGTGACGGGACAGATACGCAGTATTTT.